These T cell receptor beta chains were read from a single sample in a study of T cell responses to AZD1222 COVID-19 vaccine. Assay: immunoSEQ multiplex PCR; the TCRdb copy retains only in-frame clones and omits some. This table holds 100,000 to 150,000 clones, around 92% found once. Material: peripheral blood, obtained on day 0 of AZD1222 vaccination. These receptors were taken from an adult in good health. Each CDR3 is given with its conserved first and last residue. The D gene is left open where the match is weak. Part of the rows lack a size; the others show once, few, many or a class for expanded clones.

size	V	J	D	CDR3	DNA
.	TRBV6-5	TRBJ1-3	.	CASSYSQQPPGNTIYF	TGTGCCAGCAGTTACTCGCAGCAACCCCCTGGAAACACCATATATTTT
.	TRBV9	TRBJ2-7	.	CASSVGQGGGYEQYF	TGTGCCAGCAGCGTTGGACAGGGAGGGGGCTACGAGCAGTACTTC
.	TRBV10-3	TRBJ2-7	.	CATSRGYEQYF	TGTGCCACTTCGAGGGGTTACGAGCAGTACTTC
.	TRBV11-2	TRBJ2-7	.	CASSSPLTDFAEQYF	TGTGCCAGCAGCTCCCCCCTGACAGATTTCGCCGAGCAGTACTTC
.	TRBV7-2	TRBJ2-5	.	CASSLTRGEETQYF	TGTGCCAGCAGCTTAACTAGAGGAGAAGAGACCCAGTACTTC
.	TRBV2	TRBJ1-1	.	CASFAAMNTEAFF	TGTGCCAGCTTCGCGGCGATGAACACTGAAGCTTTCTTT
.	TRBV19	TRBJ2-5	TRBD1	CASSIGGTGMQETQYF	TGTGCCAGTAGTATAGGCGGGACAGGGATGCAAGAGACCCAGTACTTC
.	TRBV5-1	TRBJ2-3	TRBD2	CASSERSGTQTQYF	TGCGCCAGCAGCGAGCGAAGCGGGACCCAGACGCAGTATTTT
.	TRBV18	TRBJ1-5	TRBD1	CASSPETGSNQPQHF	TGTGCCAGCTCGCCAGAGACAGGGTCCAATCAGCCCCAGCATTTT
.	TRBV6-5	TRBJ2-5	.	CASSAGSEETQYF	TGTGCCAGCAGCGCGGGTTCTGAAGAGACCCAGTACTTC
.	TRBV19	TRBJ1-3	.	CASSIDLWNPNTIYF	TGTGCCAGTAGTATAGATCTATGGAACCCGAACACCATATATTTT
.	TRBV19	TRBJ1-3	TRBD1	CASTDRSRNTIYF	TGTGCCAGTACGGACAGGTCCCGAAACACCATATATTTT
.	TRBV28	TRBJ1-4	.	CASSFLGEKLFF	TGTGCCAGCAGTTTCCTTGGGGAAAAACTGTTTTTT
.	TRBV7-2	TRBJ2-7	TRBD2	CASSLAAWGGGEQYF	TGTGCCAGCAGCTTAGCAGCATGGGGGGGAGGCGAGCAGTACTTC
few	TRBV13	TRBJ2-7	.	CASSLAPDREGYEQYF	TGTGCCAGCAGCTTAGCGCCGGACAGGGAGGGCTACGAGCAGTACTTC
.	TRBV28	TRBJ2-1	.	CASSNPRGKGYNEQFF	TGTGCCAGCAGCAACCCTCGGGGGAAGGGGTACAATGAGCAGTTCTTC
.	TRBV7-2	TRBJ2-1	.	CASSPFSINEQFF	TGTGCCAGCAGCCCTTTCTCCATCAATGAGCAGTTCTTC
.	TRBV19	TRBJ2-7	.	CASSAPGHPSYEQYF	TGTGCCAGTAGTGCGCCGGGACATCCTTCCTACGAGCAGTACTTC
.	TRBV7-8	TRBJ1-2	.	CASSFRDYGYTF	TGTGCCAGCAGCTTTCGTGACTATGGCTACACCTTC